One T cell receptor (beta chain) is described in this entry. Its specificity is not known. CD4+CD45RO+CD25- cells were isolated as memory CD4+ T cells. Full-length variable regions came from constant-region reverse primers plus semi-nested Nested Universal Primer A PCR. TCRdb redid the calling of the 5' RACE reads with MiXCR, one entry per CDR3 protein. The sample holds roughly 8,100 distinct CDR3 sequences; 52% are singletons and the top ten take about 5%. This CDR3 comprises 12 residues. The V end lost 9 bases, the J end lost 3 bases, and 11 bases lay between the germline ends. From germline, CDR1 is ENHRY and CDR2 SYGVKD. General study points: The larger cohort examined one V-J beta rearrangement, not whole repertoires.

The sequenced sample consisted of memory CD4+ T cells sorted from a lymph node. Subset of the sample: memory CD4+ T cells, CD4+CD45RO+CD25-. The receptor comes from a female donor with breast cancer. The chain employs TRBV10-3 and TRBJ1-1; D might be TRBD1 (6 bases). For the CDR3, the DNA is TGTGCCATTCAAAACAGGGACACTGAAGCTTTCTTT. Protein sequence: CAIQNRDTEAFF.